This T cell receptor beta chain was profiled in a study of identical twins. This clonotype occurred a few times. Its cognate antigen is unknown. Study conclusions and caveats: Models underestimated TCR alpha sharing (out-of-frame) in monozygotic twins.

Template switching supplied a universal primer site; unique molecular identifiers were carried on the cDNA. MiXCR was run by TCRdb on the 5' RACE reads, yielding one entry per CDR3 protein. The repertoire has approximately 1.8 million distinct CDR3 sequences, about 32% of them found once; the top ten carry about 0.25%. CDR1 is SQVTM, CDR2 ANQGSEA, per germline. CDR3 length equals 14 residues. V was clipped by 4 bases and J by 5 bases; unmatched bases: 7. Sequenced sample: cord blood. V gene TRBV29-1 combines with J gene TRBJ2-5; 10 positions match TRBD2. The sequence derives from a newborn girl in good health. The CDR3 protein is CSVGSSGSLETQYF. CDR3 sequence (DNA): TGCAGCGTTGGATCTAGCGGGAGCTTGGAGACCCAGTACTTC.